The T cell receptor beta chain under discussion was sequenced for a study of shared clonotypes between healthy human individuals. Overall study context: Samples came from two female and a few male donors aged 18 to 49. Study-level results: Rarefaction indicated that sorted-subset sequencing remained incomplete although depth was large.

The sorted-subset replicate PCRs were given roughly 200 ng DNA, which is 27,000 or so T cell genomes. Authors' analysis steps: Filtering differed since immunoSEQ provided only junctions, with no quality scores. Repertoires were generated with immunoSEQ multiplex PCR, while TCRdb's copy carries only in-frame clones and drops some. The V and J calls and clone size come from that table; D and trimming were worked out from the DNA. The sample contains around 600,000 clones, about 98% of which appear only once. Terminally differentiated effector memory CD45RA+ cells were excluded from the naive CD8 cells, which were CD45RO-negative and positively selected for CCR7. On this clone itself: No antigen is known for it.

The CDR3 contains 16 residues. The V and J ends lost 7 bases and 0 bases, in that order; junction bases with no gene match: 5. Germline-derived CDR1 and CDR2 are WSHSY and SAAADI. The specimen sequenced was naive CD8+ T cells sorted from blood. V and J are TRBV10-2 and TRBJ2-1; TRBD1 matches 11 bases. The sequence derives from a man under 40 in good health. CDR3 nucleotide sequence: TGCGCCAGCACCCGGGACAGGGGGGACTCCTACAATGAGCAGTTCTTC. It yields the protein CASTRDRGDSYNEQFF.